These 19 T cell receptor beta chains originate from one sample sequenced in a study of post-analysis software for immune sequencing data. These receptors have no known antigen. Presence of unique molecular identifiers characterized the TCR beta cDNA libraries. TCRdb analysed the PCR reads with MiXCR anew, one entry per CDR3 protein. Of about 770,000 distinct CDR3 sequences listed, around 42% are singletons. Study conclusions and caveats: About five TRBV segments were more frequent in patients than controls; TRBV5-6, TRBV5-1 and TRBV20-1 belonged to this group.

The specimen was blood. The origin of the receptors is a girl between 5 and 17 years old with multiple sclerosis.

In its sample, this clonotype was seen a few times. Here the CDR3 DNA reads TGCGCCAGCAGCCCATTCGGGACCTACGAGCAGTACTTC. Its protein is CASSPFGTYEQYF. The rearrangement joins TRBV5-1 to TRBJ2-7; D is possibly TRBD2 (5 bases). CDR1 is SGHRS, CDR2 YFSETQ, per germline. This CDR3 has 13 amino acids. Trimming took off 4 bases at V and 2 bases at J, with 10 bases between the two ends.

The gene calls are TRBV28 and TRBJ1-4; no clear D gene. The germline V gene encodes CDR1 MDHEN and CDR2 SYDVKM. The CDR3 contains 17 residues. The germline V and J ends were trimmed by 8 bases and 1 base, with 20 bases remaining between them. CDR3 residues: CASHRTPEKLTNEKLFF. Here the CDR3 DNA reads TGTGCCAGCCATAGGACGCCCGAGAAGTTAACTAATGAAAAACTGTTTTTT.

The CDR3 reads CASSLAGRHEQFF. In DNA form, the CDR3 reads TGTGCCAGCAGCTTAGCTGGGAGGCATGAGCAGTTCTTC. The rearrangement links TRBV7-9 to TRBJ2-1; possible D gene TRBD2, 6 bases. V was clipped by 0 bases and J by 8 bases, with 8 bases between them. CDR1 and CDR2 (germline): SEHNR, FQNEAQ (reference sequence). The CDR3 covers 13 residues.

This sequence joins TRBV6-1 and TRBJ1-2; 10 nucleotides agree with TRBD1. The trim removed 5 bases at V and 4 bases at J, leaving 13 bases unmatched. This CDR3 is built from 17 residues. The germline V gene has CDR1 MNHNS and CDR2 SASEGT. The CDR3 region has the DNA TGTGCCAGCAGTCCCGGGACAGGGGCTAAACTTGGCTATGGCTACACCTTC. Translated, it gives CASSPGTGAKLGYGYTF.

This clonotype was recorded many times. The chain uses TRBV29-1 and TRBJ2-7; D tentatively reads TRBD1 or TRBD2 (5 bases each). V was trimmed by 7 bases and J by 1 base, leaving 11 bases between them. Germline CDR1 is SQVTM and CDR2 is ANQGSEA. This CDR3 contains 12 residues. The CDR3 sequence: CSAEGQSYEQYF. Written as DNA, the CDR3 is TGCAGCGCCGAGGGGCAGTCCTACGAGCAGTACTTC.

The chain is built from TRBV7-9 and TRBJ2-1, with D unresolved. The J call may be wrong; the DNA end is better matched by TRBJ2-7. Per the germline V gene, CDR1 is SEHNR and CDR2 is FQNEAQ (reference sequence). This CDR3 contains 13 residues. CDR3 sequence (DNA): TGTGCCAGCATTTCCAGCTCCTACAATGAGCAGTACTTC. Protein: CASISSSYNEQYF.

The V call is TRBV29-1, the J call TRBJ2-7; D may be TRBD1 or TRBD2 (5 bases each). Trimming left V 6 bases short and J 2 bases short, with 17 bases between. Germline values: CDR1 SQVTM, CDR2 ANQGSEA. The CDR3 is 14 residues long. CDR3 sequence reads: CSVGVVRDPYEQYF. As DNA, the CDR3 is TGCAGCGTGGGGGTCGTGAGGGATCCCTACGAGCAGTACTTC.

The chain uses TRBV2 and TRBJ2-1, with 11 bases matching TRBD2. There are 15 residues in the CDR3. Germline-derived CDR1 and CDR2 are SNHLY and FYNNEI. V trimming: 8 bases; J trimming: 3 bases; junction bases outside the gene matches: 6. CDR3 sequence: CASGLLAGVYNEQFF. CDR3 DNA: TGTGCCAGCGGCTTACTAGCGGGAGTCTACAATGAGCAGTTCTTC. Variable domain in full (rest from reference TRBV2 and TRBJ2-1): EPEVTQTPSHQVTQMGQEVILRCVPISNHLYFYWYRQILGQKVEFLVSFYNNEISEKSEIFDDQFSVERPDGSNFTLKIRSTKLEDSAMYFCASGLLAGVYNEQFFGPGTRLTVL.

This clonotype appeared many times. The chain couples TRBV7-2 to TRBJ2-3, with 8 bases identical to TRBD2. This CDR3 spans 16 amino acids. The ends lost 1 base at V and 2 bases at J; junction bases unmatched: 5. CDR1 is SGHTA, CDR2 FQGNSA, per germline. The CDR3 is CASSLVPGGYTDTQYF. In DNA, the CDR3 is TGTGCCAGCAGCTTAGTTCCGGGGGGGTACACAGATACGCAGTATTTT.

This clonotype was detected only a few times. This rearrangement joins TRBV20-1 to TRBJ2-1; D is ambiguous. V was cut by 7 bases and J by 4 bases, with 5 bases left in between. Germline V gives CDR1 DFQATT, CDR2 SNEGSKA (reference sequence). The CDR3 covers 10 residues. Written as DNA, the CDR3 is TGCAGTGGTGGATACAATGAGCAGTTCTTC. Its protein is CSGGYNEQFF.

The chain carries TRBV12-3 or TRBV12-4 and TRBJ1-2, with D perhaps matching TRBD1 (5 bases). This CDR3 has 14 amino acids. The V end was cut by 3 bases, the J end by 6 bases, with 14 bases between. The CDR3 DNA is TGTGCCAGCAGTTTGAGGGGAGGAAGGAATGGCTACACCTTC. Its translation: CASSLRGGRNGYTF.

The table lists this clonotype with many counts. The genes are TRBV29-1 and TRBJ1-1; D not resolved. CDR3 length equals 12 residues. Trimming removed 6 bases at V and 4 bases at J, with 12 bases between. Germline CDR1 reads SQVTM; CDR2 reads ANQGSEA. The chain's CDR3 is CSVELRATEAFF. In DNA form, the CDR3 reads TGCAGCGTCGAGCTCCGGGCCACTGAAGCTTTCTTT.

This chain links TRBV9 with TRBJ2-3; possibly TRBD2 for D (6 bases). CDR3 size: 14 residues. Germline CDR1 is SGDLS and CDR2 is YYNGEE. The germline V and J ends were trimmed by 3 bases and 3 bases, with 11 bases remaining between them. CDR3 in amino acids: CASSGAGITDTQYF. CDR3 DNA sequence: TGTGCCAGCAGCGGGGCGGGAATTACAGATACGCAGTATTTT. The full variable domain, its missing parts supplied by reference TRBV9 and TRBJ2-3, is DSGVTQTPKHLITATGQRVTLRCSPRSGDLSVYWYQQSLDQGLQFLIQYYNGEERAKGNILERFSAQQFPDLHSELNLSSLELGDSALYFCASSGAGITDTQYFGPGTRLTVL.

This clonotype was counted between two and nine times. The chain uses TRBV20-1 and TRBJ2-4; D is perhaps TRBD1 (8 bases). The DNA end favors TRBJ2-7, so the J call may be wrong. Per the germline V gene, CDR1 is DFQATT and CDR2 is SNEGSKA (reference sequence). The CDR3 loop spans 14 amino acids. The CDR3: CSAPEVTGGDEQYF. The CDR3 nucleotides read TGCAGTGCTCCCGAGGTTACAGGGGGGGACGAGCAGTACTTC.

This clonotype was observed a handful of times. The CDR3 protein is CASSPTGGWTEAFF. The CDR3 DNA sequence: TGTGCCAGCAGCCCCACAGGGGGCTGGACTGAAGCTTTCTTT. The chain combines TRBV7-9 with TRBJ1-1, with 9 bases that match TRBD1. This CDR3 spans 14 amino acids. Germline CDR1 and CDR2: SEHNR and FQNEAQ (reference sequence). V shed 5 bases and J 5 bases; nucleotides not matched to a gene: 6. The full variable domain, completed using reference TRBV7-9 and TRBJ1-1, is DTGVSQNPRHKITKRGQNVTFRCDPISEHNRLYWYRQTLGQGPEFLTYFQNEAQLEKSRLLSDRFSAERPKGSFSTLEIQRTEQGDSAMYLCASSPTGGWTEAFFGQGTRLTVV.

The V and J genes are TRBV5-1 and TRBJ2-7, with a possible D match to TRBD1 (6 bases). Germline V lookup: CDR1 SGHRS, CDR2 YFSETQ. CDR3 length: 17 amino acids. V lost 0 bases and J lost 1, with 17 bases in between. CDR3 residues: CASSLGRGSEFSYEQYF. CDR3 DNA sequence: TGCGCCAGCAGCTTGGGCAGGGGTAGCGAATTTTCCTACGAGCAGTACTTC.

This clonotype was detected only a few times. J is TRBJ2-7 and V is TRBV7-8, with TRBD1 matching over 10 bases. The CDR3 runs to 14 residues. Germline CDR1 and CDR2: SGHVS and FQNEAQ. The V and J ends lost 5 bases and 6 bases, in that order; junction bases with no gene match: 7. The CDR3 loop reads CASSPRDRGSEQYF. CDR3 nucleotides: TGTGCCAGCAGCCCCCGGGACAGGGGTAGCGAGCAGTACTTC.

The chain uses TRBV7-2 and TRBJ2-1, with D possibly being TRBD2 (5 bases). Germline V CDR1 and CDR2: SGHTA, FQGNSA. Trimming shortened V by 1 base and J by 12 bases, and 10 bases separated the two germline ends. The CDR3 consists of 12 residues. In nucleotides, the CDR3 is TGTGCCAGCAGCTTAGGGACTCGTGGGCAGTTCTTC. The encoded protein is CASSLGTRGQFF. The variable domain in full, completed from reference TRBV7-2 and TRBJ2-1, reads GAGVSQSPSNKVTEKGKDVELRCDPISGHTALYWYRQSLGQGLEFLIYFQGNSAPDKSGLPSDRFSAERTGGSVSTLTIQRTQQEDSAVYLCASSLGTRGQFFGPGTRLTVL.

V usage is TRBV29-1 and J usage is TRBJ2-1; D gene uncertain. The CDR3 is 13 residues long. Germline values: CDR1 SQVTM, CDR2 ANQGSEA. V lost 4 bases to trimming and J lost 3 bases, with 10 bases between them. The CDR3 nucleotides read TGCAGCGTTGGCCAGGAAAACTACAATGAGCAGTTCTTC. Translated, it gives CSVGQENYNEQFF.